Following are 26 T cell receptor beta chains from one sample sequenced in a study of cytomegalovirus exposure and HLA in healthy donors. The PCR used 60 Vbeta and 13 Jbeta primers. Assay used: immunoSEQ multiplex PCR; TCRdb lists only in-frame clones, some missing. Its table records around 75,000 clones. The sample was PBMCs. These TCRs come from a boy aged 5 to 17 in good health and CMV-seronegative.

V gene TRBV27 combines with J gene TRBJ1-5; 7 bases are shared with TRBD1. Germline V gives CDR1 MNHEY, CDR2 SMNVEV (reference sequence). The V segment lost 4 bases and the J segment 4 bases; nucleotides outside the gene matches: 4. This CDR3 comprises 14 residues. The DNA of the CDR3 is TGTGCCAGCAGTTCGGGACAGACAAATCAGCCCCAGCATTTT. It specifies CASSSGQTNQPQHF.

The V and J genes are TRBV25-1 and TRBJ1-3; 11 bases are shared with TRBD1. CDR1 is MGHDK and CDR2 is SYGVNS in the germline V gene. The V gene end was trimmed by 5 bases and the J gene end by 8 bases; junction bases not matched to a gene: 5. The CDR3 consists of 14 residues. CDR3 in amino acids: CASSTPGQGDTIYF. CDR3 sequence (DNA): TGTGCCAGCAGTACCCCGGGACAGGGGGACACCATATATTTT.

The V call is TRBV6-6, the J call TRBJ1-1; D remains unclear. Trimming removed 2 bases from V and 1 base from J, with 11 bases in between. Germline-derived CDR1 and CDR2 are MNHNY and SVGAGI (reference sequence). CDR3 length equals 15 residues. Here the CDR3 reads CASSYLQAWNTEAFF. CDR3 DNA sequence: TGTGCCAGCAGTTACCTTCAGGCTTGGAACACTGAAGCTTTCTTT.

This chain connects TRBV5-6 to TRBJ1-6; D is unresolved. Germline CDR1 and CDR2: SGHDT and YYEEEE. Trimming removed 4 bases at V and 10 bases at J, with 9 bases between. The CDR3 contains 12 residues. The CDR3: CASSPGSSPLHF. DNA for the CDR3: TGTGCCAGCAGCCCGGGTTCCTCACCCCTCCACTTT.

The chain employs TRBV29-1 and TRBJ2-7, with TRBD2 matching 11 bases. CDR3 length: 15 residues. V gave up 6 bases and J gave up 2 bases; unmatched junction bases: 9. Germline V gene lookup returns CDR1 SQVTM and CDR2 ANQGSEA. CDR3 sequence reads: CSVIKGLAAPYEQYF. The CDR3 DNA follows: TGCAGCGTGATAAAGGGACTAGCGGCGCCCTACGAGCAGTACTTC.

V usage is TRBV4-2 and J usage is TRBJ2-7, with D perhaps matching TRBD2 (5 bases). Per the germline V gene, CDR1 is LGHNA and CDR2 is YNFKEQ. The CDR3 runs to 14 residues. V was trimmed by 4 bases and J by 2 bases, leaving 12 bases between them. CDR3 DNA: TGTGCCAGCAGCCCCGCGGGCGATGCCTACGAGCAGTACTTC. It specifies CASSPAGDAYEQYF.

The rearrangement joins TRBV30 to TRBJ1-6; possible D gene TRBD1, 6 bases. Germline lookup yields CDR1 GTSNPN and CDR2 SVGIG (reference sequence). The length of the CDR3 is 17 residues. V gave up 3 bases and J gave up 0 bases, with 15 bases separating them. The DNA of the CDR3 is TGTGCCTGGAGCGTTGACAGGTCGAGCTCCTATAATTCACCCCTCCACTTT. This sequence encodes CAWSVDRSSSYNSPLHF.

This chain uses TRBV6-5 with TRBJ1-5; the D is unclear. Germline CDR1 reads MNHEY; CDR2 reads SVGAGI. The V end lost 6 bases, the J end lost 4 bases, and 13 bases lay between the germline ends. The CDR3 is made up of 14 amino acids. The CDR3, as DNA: TGTGCCAGCAGGTCGGGCGGGGTAAATCAGCCCCAGCATTTT. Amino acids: CASRSGGVNQPQHF.

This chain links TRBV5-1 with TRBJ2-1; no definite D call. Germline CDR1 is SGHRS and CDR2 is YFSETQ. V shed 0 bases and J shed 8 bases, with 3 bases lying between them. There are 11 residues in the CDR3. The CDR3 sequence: CASSLADEQFF. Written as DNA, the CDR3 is TGCGCCAGCAGCTTGGCCGATGAGCAGTTCTTC.

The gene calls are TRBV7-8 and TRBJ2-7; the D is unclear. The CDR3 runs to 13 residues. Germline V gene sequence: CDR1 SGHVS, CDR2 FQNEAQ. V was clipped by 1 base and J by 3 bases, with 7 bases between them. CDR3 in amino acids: CASSLEAGYEQYF. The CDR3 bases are TGTGCCAGCAGCTTAGAGGCAGGCTACGAGCAGTACTTC.

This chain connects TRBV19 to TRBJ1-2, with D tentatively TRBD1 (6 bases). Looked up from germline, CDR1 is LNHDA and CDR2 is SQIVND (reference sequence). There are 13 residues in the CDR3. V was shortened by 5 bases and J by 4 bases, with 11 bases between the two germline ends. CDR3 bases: TGTGCCAGTAGTGCGACAGGATTCTATGGCTACACCTTC. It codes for CASSATGFYGYTF.

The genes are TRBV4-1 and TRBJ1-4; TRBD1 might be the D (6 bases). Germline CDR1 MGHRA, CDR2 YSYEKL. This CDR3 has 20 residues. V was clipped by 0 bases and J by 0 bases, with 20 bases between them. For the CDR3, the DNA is TGCGCCAGCAGCCAAGATTTAACAGGGATTGTCCCCGCAACTAATGAAAAACTGTTTTTT. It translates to CASSQDLTGIVPATNEKLFF.

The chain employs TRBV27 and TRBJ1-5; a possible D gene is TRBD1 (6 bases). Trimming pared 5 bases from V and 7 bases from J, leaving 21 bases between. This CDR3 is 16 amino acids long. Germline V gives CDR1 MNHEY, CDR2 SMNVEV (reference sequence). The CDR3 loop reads CASSQTRQASGQPQHF. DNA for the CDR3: TGTGCCAGCAGTCAGACCCGACAGGCGTCAGGGCAGCCCCAGCATTTT.

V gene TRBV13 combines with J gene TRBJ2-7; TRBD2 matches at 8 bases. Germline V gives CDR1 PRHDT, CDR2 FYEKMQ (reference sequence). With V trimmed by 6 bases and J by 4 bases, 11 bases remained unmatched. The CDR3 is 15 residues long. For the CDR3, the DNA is TGTGCCAGCAGTTCTTACAGCGGGAGAGTATACGAGCAGTACTTC. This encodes CASSSYSGRVYEQYF.

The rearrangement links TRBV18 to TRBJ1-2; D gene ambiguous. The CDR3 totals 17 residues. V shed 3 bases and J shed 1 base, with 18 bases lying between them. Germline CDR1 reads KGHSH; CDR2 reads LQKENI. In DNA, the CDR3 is TGTGCCAGCTCACCCACTCCGGTGCAGCGGAATAACTATGGCTACACCTTC. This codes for CASSPTPVQRNNYGYTF.

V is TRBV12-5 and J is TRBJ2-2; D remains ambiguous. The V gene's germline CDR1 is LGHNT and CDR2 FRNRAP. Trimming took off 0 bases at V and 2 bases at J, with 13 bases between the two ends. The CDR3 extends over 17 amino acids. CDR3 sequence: CASGLVPTGLNTGELFF. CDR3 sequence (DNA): TGTGCTAGTGGTTTGGTACCGACCGGGTTAAACACCGGGGAGCTGTTTTTT.

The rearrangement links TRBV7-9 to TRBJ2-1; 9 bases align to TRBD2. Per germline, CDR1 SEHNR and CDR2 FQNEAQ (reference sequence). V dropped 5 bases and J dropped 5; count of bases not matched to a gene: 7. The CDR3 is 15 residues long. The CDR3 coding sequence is TGTGCCAGCAGCCGCGCGGGGGGGCGTCACAATGAGCAGTTCTTC. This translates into CASSRAGGRHNEQFF.

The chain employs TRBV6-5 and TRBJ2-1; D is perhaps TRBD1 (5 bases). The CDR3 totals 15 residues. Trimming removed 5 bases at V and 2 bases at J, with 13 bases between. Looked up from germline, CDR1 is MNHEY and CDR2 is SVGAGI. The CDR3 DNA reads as TGTGCCAGCAGTAGAAATAGGGGCCCCTACAATGAGCAGTTCTTC. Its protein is CASSRNRGPYNEQFF.

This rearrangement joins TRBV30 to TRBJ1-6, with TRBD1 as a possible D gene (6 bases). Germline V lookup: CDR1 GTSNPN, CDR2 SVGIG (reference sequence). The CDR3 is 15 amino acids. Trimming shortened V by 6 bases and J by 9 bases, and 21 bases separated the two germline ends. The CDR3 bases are TGTGCCTGCCAAATTAACAGGGCCAGGGGTTCACCCCTCCACTTT. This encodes CACQINRARGSPLHF. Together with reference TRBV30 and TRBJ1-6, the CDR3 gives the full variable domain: SQTIHQWPATLVQPVGSPLSLECTVEGTSNPNLYWYRQAAGRGLQLLFYSVGIGQISSEVPQNLSASRPQDRQFILSSKKLLLSDSGFYLCACQINRARGSPLHFGNGTRLTVT.

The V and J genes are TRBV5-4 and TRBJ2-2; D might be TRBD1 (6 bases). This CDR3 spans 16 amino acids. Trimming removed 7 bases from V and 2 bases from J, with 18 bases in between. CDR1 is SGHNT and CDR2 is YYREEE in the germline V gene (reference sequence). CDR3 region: CASPGQGPLNTGELFF. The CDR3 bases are TGTGCCAGCCCCGGGCAGGGGCCACTTAACACCGGGGAGCTGTTTTTT.

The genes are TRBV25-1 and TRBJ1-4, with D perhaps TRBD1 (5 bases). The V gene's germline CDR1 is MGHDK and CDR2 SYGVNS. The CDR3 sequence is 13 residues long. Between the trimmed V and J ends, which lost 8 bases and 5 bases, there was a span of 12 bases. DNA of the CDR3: TGTGCCAGCTCGGACACCTTAAATGAAAAACTGTTTTTT. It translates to CASSDTLNEKLFF.

This chain's CDR3 is CASSLSLGQGFGANVLTF. CDR3 in DNA: TGTGCCAGCAGCTTAAGTCTGGGACAGGGGTTTGGGGCCAACGTCCTGACTTTC. This sequence joins TRBV7-9 and TRBJ2-6; 10 positions match TRBD1. The germline CDR1 and CDR2 sequences are SEHNR and FQNEAQ (reference sequence). The CDR3 loop spans 18 amino acids. With V trimmed by 2 bases and J by 3 bases, 7 bases remained unmatched.

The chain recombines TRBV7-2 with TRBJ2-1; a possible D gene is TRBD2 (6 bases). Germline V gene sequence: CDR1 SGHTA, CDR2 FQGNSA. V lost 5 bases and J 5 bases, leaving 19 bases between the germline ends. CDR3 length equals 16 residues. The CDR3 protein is CASSPSRGTGNNEQFF. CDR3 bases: TGTGCCAGCAGCCCAAGTCGCGGGACGGGGAACAATGAGCAGTTCTTC.

DNA for the CDR3: TGCGCCAGCAGCCAAGAAGCGAGCACAGATACGCAGTATTTT. Its protein product is CASSQEASTDTQYF. This sequence joins TRBV4-1 and TRBJ2-3, with unresolved D. The CDR3 is 14 amino acids. In germline, CDR1 is MGHRA, CDR2 YSYEKL. V was cut by 0 bases and J by 0 bases, with 4 bases left in between.

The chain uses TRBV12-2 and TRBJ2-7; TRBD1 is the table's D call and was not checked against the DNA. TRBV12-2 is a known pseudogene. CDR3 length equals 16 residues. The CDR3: CASRLDPTDRAGEQYF. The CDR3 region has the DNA TGTGCAAGTCGCTTAGACCCCACGGACAGGGCGGGCGAGCAGTACTTC.

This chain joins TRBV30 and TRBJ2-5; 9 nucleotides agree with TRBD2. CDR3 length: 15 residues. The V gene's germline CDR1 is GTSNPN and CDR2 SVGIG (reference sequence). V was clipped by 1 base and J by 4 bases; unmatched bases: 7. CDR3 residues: CAWSGSGGSRETQYF. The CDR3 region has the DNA TGTGCCTGGAGTGGGAGCGGGGGGTCCAGAGAGACCCAGTACTTC.